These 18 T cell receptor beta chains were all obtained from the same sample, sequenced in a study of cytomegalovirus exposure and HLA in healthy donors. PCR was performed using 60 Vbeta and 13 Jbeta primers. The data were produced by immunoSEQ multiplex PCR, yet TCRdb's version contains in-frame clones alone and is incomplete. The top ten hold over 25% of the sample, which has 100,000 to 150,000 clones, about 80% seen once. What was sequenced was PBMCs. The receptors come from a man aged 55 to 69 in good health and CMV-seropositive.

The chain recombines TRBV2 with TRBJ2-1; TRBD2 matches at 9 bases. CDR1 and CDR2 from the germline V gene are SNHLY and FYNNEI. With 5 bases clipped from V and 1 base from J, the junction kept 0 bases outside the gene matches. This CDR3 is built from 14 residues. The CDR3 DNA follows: TGTGCCAGCAGTCTAGCGGGATCCTACAATGAGCAGTTCTTC. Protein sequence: CASSLAGSYNEQFF.

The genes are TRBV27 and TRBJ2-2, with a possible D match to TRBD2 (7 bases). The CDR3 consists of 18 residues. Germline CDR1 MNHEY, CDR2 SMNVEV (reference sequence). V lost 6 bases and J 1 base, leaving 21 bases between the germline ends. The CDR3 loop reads CASSSPGGRGVNTGELFF. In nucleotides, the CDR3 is TGTGCCAGCAGCTCGCCGGGGGGCCGTGGGGTGAACACCGGGGAGCTGTTTTTT.

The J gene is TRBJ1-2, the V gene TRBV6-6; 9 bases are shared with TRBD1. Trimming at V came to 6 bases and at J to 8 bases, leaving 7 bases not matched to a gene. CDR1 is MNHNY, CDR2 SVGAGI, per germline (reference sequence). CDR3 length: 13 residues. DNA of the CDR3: TGTGCCAGCAGCTTCACAGGGGGCGAGGGCTACACCTTC. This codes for CASSFTGGEGYTF.

CDR3 DNA sequence: TGTGCCAGCAGTGGACACATCGCCTCCTACGAGCAGTACTTC. It translates to CASSGHIASYEQYF. The chain uses TRBV6-1 and TRBJ2-7; the D is unclear. The CDR3 is 14 residues long. V was shortened by 4 bases and J by 0 bases, with 10 bases between the two germline ends. The germline gives CDR1 MNHNS, CDR2 SASEGT.

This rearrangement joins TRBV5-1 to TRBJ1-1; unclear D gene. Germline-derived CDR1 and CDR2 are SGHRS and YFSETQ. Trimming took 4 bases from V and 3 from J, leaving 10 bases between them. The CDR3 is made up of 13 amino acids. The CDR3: CASSPVVDTEAFF. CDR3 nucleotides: TGCGCCAGCAGCCCGGTCGTCGACACTGAAGCTTTCTTT.

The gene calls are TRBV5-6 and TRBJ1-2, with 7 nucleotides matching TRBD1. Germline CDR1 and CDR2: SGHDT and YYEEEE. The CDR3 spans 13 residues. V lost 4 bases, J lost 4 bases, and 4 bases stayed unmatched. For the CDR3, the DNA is TGTGCCAGCAGCGTTGACAGGGTCTATGGCTACACCTTC. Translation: CASSVDRVYGYTF.

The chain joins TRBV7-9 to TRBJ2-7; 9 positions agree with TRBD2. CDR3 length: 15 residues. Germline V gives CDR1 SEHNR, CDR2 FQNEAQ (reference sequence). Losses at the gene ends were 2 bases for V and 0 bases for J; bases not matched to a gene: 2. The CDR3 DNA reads TGTGCCAGCAGCTTACGCGGGAGGGACTCCTACGAGCAGTACTTC. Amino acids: CASSLRGRDSYEQYF.

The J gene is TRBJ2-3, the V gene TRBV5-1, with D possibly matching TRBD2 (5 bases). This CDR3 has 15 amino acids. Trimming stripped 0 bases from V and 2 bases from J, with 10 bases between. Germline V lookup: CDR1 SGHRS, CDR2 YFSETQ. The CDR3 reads CASSLAGGATDTQYF. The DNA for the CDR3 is TGCGCCAGCAGCTTGGCTGGAGGAGCCACAGATACGCAGTATTTT.

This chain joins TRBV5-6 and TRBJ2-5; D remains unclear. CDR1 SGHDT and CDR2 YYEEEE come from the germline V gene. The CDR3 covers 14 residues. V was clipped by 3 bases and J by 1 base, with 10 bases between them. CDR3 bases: TGTGCCAGCAGCTGGGCAGGATCCCAAGAGACCCAGTACTTC. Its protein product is CASSWAGSQETQYF.

CDR3 coding DNA: TGTGCCAGCAGCTTAGTTTTAGCGGCGTCCTACGAGCAGTACTTC. Translated: CASSLVLAASYEQYF. V usage is TRBV11-1 and J usage is TRBJ2-7, with a weak D call TRBD2 (6 bases). Germline CDR1 is SGHAT and CDR2 is FQDESV (reference sequence). CDR3 length equals 15 residues. With 1 base removed from V and 1 base from J, the gap between germline ends came to 11 bases. The whole variable domain, remainder taken from reference TRBV11-1 and TRBJ2-7, is EAEVAQSPRYKITEKSQAVAFWCDPISGHATLYWYRQILGQGPELLVQFQDESVVDDSQLPKDRFSAERLKGVDSTLKIQPAELGDSAMYLCASSLVLAASYEQYFGPGTRLTVT.

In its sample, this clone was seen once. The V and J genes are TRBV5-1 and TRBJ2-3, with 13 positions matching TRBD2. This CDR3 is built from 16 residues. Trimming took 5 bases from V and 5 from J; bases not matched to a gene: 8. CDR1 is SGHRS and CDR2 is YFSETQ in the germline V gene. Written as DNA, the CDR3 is TGCGCCAGCAGGCACGGACTAGCGGGAGTGAAAGATACGCAGTATTTT. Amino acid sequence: CASRHGLAGVKDTQYF.

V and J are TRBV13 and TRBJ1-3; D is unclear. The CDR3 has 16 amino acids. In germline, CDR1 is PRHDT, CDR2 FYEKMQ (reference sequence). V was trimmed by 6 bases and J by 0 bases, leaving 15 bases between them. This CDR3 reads CASSFGGPASGNTIYF. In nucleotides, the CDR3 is TGTGCCAGCAGTTTTGGCGGTCCAGCCTCTGGAAACACCATATATTTT.

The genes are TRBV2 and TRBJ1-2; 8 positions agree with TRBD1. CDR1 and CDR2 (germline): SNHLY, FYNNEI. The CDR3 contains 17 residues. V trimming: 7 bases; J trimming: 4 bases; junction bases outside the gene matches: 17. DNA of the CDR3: TGTGCCAGCACGAACCGCGGGGCAGGGGGCAGGGCCTATGGCTACACCTTC. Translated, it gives CASTNRGAGGRAYGYTF.

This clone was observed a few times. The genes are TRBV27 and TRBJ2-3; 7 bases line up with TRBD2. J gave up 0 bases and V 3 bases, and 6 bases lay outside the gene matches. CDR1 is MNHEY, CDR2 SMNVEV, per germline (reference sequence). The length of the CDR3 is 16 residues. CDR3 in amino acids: CASSFGRGSSTDTQYF. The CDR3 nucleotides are TGTGCCAGCAGTTTTGGGAGGGGATCTAGCACAGATACGCAGTATTTT.

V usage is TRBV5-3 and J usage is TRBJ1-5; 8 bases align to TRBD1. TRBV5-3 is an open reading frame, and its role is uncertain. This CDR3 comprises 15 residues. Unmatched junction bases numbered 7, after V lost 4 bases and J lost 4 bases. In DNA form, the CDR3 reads TGTGCCAGAAGCCAGGGACAGGACCAAAATCAGCCCCAGCATTTT. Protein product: CARSQGQDQNQPQHF.

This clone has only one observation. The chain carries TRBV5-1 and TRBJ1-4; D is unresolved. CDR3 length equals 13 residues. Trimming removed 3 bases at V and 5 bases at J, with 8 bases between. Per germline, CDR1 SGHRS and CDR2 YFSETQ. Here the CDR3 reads CASSWRVNEKLFF. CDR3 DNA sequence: TGCGCCAGCAGCTGGAGGGTAAATGAAAAACTGTTTTTT.

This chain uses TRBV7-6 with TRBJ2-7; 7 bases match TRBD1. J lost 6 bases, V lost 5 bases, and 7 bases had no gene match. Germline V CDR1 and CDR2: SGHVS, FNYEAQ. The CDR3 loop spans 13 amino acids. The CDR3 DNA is TGTGCCAGCAGCCACCGGGACAGCCCCGAGCAGTACTTC. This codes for CASSHRDSPEQYF.

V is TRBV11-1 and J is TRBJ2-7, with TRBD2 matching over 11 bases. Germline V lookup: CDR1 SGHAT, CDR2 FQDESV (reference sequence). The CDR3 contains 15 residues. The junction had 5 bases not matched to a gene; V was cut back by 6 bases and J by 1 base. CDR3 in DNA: TGTGCCAGCAGTCCTGGGACTAGCGGTTCCTACGAGCAGTACTTC. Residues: CASSPGTSGSYEQYF.